These 15 T cell receptor beta chains came from one sample sequenced in a study of T cells in Graves' hyperthyroidism and ophthalmopathy. TCR beta CDR3 region amplification was performed from RNA transcripts. Initially, a first-round RT-PCR of the TCR CDR3 employed the HTBI primer set. From the multiplex PCR reads, TCRdb called clonotypes with MiXCR, one entry per CDR3 protein. Counted here are approximately 740,000 distinct CDR3 sequences, 11% to 15% occurring once; the ten biggest clones make up 10%. The sample was blood. The receptors derive from a woman aged 18-29 years with Graves' hyperthyroidism.

A few counts support this clonotype. The genes are TRBV6-5 and TRBJ2-7; D ambiguous. Germline CDR1 and CDR2: MNHEY and SVGAGI. V was trimmed by 0 bases and J by 5 bases, leaving 8 bases between them. The CDR3 sequence is 13 residues long. In nucleotides, the CDR3 is TGTGCCAGCAGTTACTCGGGCCTCCACGAGCAGTACTTC. Protein product: CASSYSGLHEQYF.

This clonotype showed up many times. V and J are TRBV20-1 and TRBJ1-5, with D uncertain. V lost 1 base, J lost 2 bases, and 12 bases lay in between. Per the germline V gene, CDR1 is DFQATT and CDR2 is SNEGSKA (reference sequence). The CDR3 runs 15 residues. CDR3 residues: CSARAVGSGNQPQHF. CDR3 sequence (DNA): TGCAGTGCTAGAGCTGTCGGCAGTGGCAATCAGCCCCAGCATTTT.

In its sample, this clonotype was seen a few times. This chain uses TRBV7-2 with TRBJ2-1; D is unresolved. The CDR3 spans 14 residues. Germline V CDR1 and CDR2: SGHTA, FQGNSA. V lost 3 bases, J lost 7 bases, and 13 bases lay in between. Here the CDR3 DNA reads TGTGCCAGCAGCTTTTATTCACTGAGGAATGAGCAGTTCTTC. This codes for CASSFYSLRNEQFF.

This clonotype was seen repeatedly, ten times or more. The chain employs TRBV9 and TRBJ2-3, with 11 bases aligning to TRBD2. Losses at the gene ends were 3 bases for V and 2 bases for J; bases not matched to a gene: 8. The V gene's germline CDR1 is SGDLS and CDR2 YYNGEE. The CDR3 extends over 17 amino acids. CDR3 amino acids: CASSAIKLAGDTDTQYF. CDR3 in DNA: TGTGCCAGCAGCGCGATAAAACTAGCGGGAGACACAGATACGCAGTATTTT.

V gene TRBV19 combines with J gene TRBJ1-4; 9 nucleotides line up with TRBD1. The CDR3 is 13 residues long. Trimming took 5 bases from V and 8 from J; bases not matched to a gene: 3. From germline, CDR1 is LNHDA and CDR2 SQIVND (reference sequence). CDR3 in DNA: TGTGCCAGTAGTCTAGGGACAGGGGAAAAACTGTTTTTT. Its translation: CASSLGTGEKLFF.

The rearrangement joins TRBV9 to TRBJ1-2; weak D call: TRBD1 (5 bases). The CDR3 spans 14 residues. Trimming left V 3 bases short and J 4 bases short, with 13 bases between. CDR1 is SGDLS and CDR2 is YYNGEE in the germline V gene. The CDR3 DNA sequence: TGTGCCAGCAGCGCGTCGGGGGGGGGCTATGGCTACACCTTC. Translating it yields CASSASGGGYGYTF.

This clonotype was counted at least ten times. This rearrangement joins TRBV7-9 to TRBJ2-1; 10 nucleotides line up with TRBD2. Looked up from germline, CDR1 is SEHNR and CDR2 is FQNEAQ (reference sequence). The CDR3 runs to 16 residues. Trimming cost V 6 bases and J 8 bases; bases outside gene matches: 13. CDR3 sequence: CASSGGSGRARDEQFF. CDR3 in DNA: TGTGCCAGCAGTGGAGGAAGCGGGAGGGCCAGGGATGAGCAGTTCTTC.

There are many counts of this clonotype. The CDR3 region has the DNA TGTGCCAGCTCACCTGAAGGAGTGGGGACCCAGTACTTC. Its translation: CASSPEGVGTQYF. V is TRBV18 and J is TRBJ2-5; D not certain. The CDR3 is 13 residues long. Trimming cost V 3 bases and J 7 bases, with 12 bases left between them. CDR1 and CDR2 (germline): KGHSH, LQKENI.

This clonotype was observed a few times. The V and J genes are TRBV5-6 and TRBJ1-5; D remains ambiguous. V was clipped by 0 bases and J by 15 bases, with 16 bases between them. Germline lookup yields CDR1 SGHDT and CDR2 YYEEEE. CDR3 length: 13 amino acids. The CDR3 region is CASSLGARGISHF. The DNA for the CDR3 is TGTGCCAGCAGCTTGGGGGCACGAGGAATTTCGCATTTT.

This clonotype was seen repeatedly, ten times or more. The gene calls are TRBV12-3 or TRBV12-4 and TRBJ2-7; 10 nucleotides line up with TRBD2. The trim removed 10 bases at V and 1 base at J, leaving 7 bases unmatched. The length of the CDR3 is 14 residues. CDR3 in DNA: TGTGCCAAGATACCTAGCGGGAGATCCTACGAGCAGTACTTC. It translates to CAKIPSGRSYEQYF.

The chain joins TRBV6-2 or TRBV6-3 to TRBJ2-5, with TRBD2 identical over 7 bases. Losses at the gene ends were 10 bases for V and 9 bases for J; bases not matched to a gene: 8. Germline V gene data show CDR1 as MNHEY and CDR2 as SVGEGT. CDR3 length: 11 residues. In nucleotides, the CDR3 is TGTGCCATCAGCTCCCGGGGGGCCCAGTACTTC. It yields the protein CAISSRGAQYF.

This clonotype was observed many times. The chain joins TRBV6-2 or TRBV6-3 to TRBJ1-5; 7 bases match TRBD1. CDR1 MNHEY and CDR2 SVGEGT come from the germline V gene. V shed 7 bases, J shed 5 bases, and the junction held 11 bases outside the gene matches. CDR3 length: 15 residues. The CDR3 DNA follows: TGTGCCAGCAAAAACGCACAGGGGAAGCATCAGCCCCAGCATTTT. Protein sequence: CASKNAQGKHQPQHF.

This clonotype has just one count. The V gene is TRBV4-1, the J gene TRBJ2-2, with a possible D match to TRBD2 (5 bases). Germline assignment: CDR1 MGHRA and CDR2 YSYEKL. CDR3 length: 18 residues. Trimming cost V 3 bases and J 4 bases, with 21 bases left between them. CDR3 sequence: CASSHPNSGAGGTGELFF. DNA of the CDR3: TGCGCCAGCAGCCATCCAAACAGCGGAGCCGGAGGCACCGGGGAGCTGTTTTTT.

This clonotype was observed a few times. The gene calls are TRBV7-9 and TRBJ2-2, with 11 bases that match TRBD2. This CDR3 region has 18 residues. J lost 4 bases, V lost 1 base, and 8 bases had no gene match. Germline lookup yields CDR1 SEHNR and CDR2 FQNEAQ (reference sequence). CDR3 nucleotide sequence: TGTGCCAGCAGCTTAGTGGAACTAGCGGGAGATTCCACCGGGGAGCTGTTTTTT. As protein: CASSLVELAGDSTGELFF.

The chain combines TRBV6-2 or TRBV6-3 with TRBJ1-2, with D possibly matching TRBD1 (6 bases). The CDR3 length is 13 residues. V lost 6 bases and J lost 8, with 16 bases in between. Germline V gene data show CDR1 as MNHEY and CDR2 as SVGEGT. The CDR3 sequence: CASRTLGGGGYTF. In DNA, the CDR3 is TGTGCCAGCAGGACCTTGGGGGGGGGCGGCTACACCTTC.